The 26 T cell receptor beta chains reported below all come from one sample, sequenced in a study of identical twins. TCRdb called the 5' RACE reads again in MiXCR, with one record for every CDR3 protein. The repertoire includes under 1 million distinct CDR3 sequences, roughly an eighth of them detected once, and around 1.5% sits in the top ten. These data were also filed under a second study, of yellow fever vaccine responses in identical twins.

What was sequenced was PBMCs. The source is a woman under 30 in good health.

There are a few counts of this clonotype. The chain couples TRBV21-1 to TRBJ2-3. TRBV21-1 constitutes a pseudogene. The CDR3 covers 16 residues. The CDR3 region has the DNA TGTGCCAGCAGCAAAGTGGGTAACTCTAGCACAGATACGCAGTATTTT. It encodes CASSKVGNSSTDTQYF.

J is TRBJ2-7 and V is TRBV15, with TRBD1 matching over 7 bases. CDR1 LNHNV and CDR2 YYDKDF come from the germline V gene (reference sequence). With V trimmed by 0 bases and J by 3 bases, 5 bases remained unmatched. CDR3 size: 15 residues. CDR3 sequence: CATSRDLDRVYEQYF. The DNA for the CDR3 is TGTGCCACCAGCAGAGACCTAGACAGGGTCTACGAGCAGTACTTC.

This clonotype was observed at least ten times. Its ends do not fully match the called genes, so a read error is possible. The chain is built from TRBV28 and TRBJ1-4; 8 nucleotides agree with TRBD1. Germline CDR1 reads MDHEN; CDR2 reads SYDVKM. CDR3 length equals 13 residues. CDR3 coding DNA: TGTGCCAGCAGTCGCGGACAGGGTAAAGGGCCTGATTTT. It yields the protein CASSRGQGKGPDF.

A word on this clonotype: With a much larger clone just one base away, this may be a read error. The chain joins TRBV29-1 to TRBJ2-1; D call uncertain. The CDR3 is 13 amino acids. V was shortened by 0 bases and J by 3 bases, with 6 bases between the two germline ends. CDR1 SQVTM and CDR2 ANQGSEA come from the germline V gene. This CDR3 reads CSVEEGLYNEQFF. The CDR3 nucleotides are TGCAGCGTTGAAGAGGGCCTCTACAATGAGCAGTTCTTC.

V and J are TRBV28 and TRBJ1-6; possible D gene TRBD1, 5 bases. Trimming pared 6 bases from V and 7 bases from J, leaving 13 bases between. The CDR3 loop spans 14 amino acids. Germline values: CDR1 MDHEN, CDR2 SYDVKM. In DNA form, the CDR3 reads TGTGCCAGCAGCCGACGACGGGGGAATTCACCCCTCCACTTT. Its protein product is CASSRRRGNSPLHF.

The chain has TRBV27 and TRBJ2-2; 9 positions match TRBD2. With V trimmed by 0 bases and J by 5 bases, 7 bases remained unmatched. The CDR3 consists of 17 residues. Germline CDR1 MNHEY, CDR2 SMNVEV (reference sequence). Here the CDR3 reads CASSLSSGGLGTGELFF. The CDR3 nucleotides read TGTGCCAGCAGTTTATCGAGCGGGGGGTTGGGAACCGGGGAGCTGTTTTTT.

This clonotype was seen at least ten times. V gene TRBV28 combines with J gene TRBJ2-2; no clear D. CDR1 is MDHEN, CDR2 SYDVKM, per germline. The CDR3 has 15 amino acids. The V end lost 5 bases, the J end lost 2 bases, and 12 bases lay between the germline ends. The CDR3: CASSPGSVNTGELFF. The DNA of the CDR3 is TGTGCCAGCAGTCCCGGCTCAGTTAACACCGGGGAGCTGTTTTTT.

This clonotype was detected a few times. The V call is TRBV9, the J call TRBJ2-2; D is unclear. Germline V gene lookup returns CDR1 SGDLS and CDR2 YYNGEE. The CDR3 sequence is 13 residues long. The V and J ends lost 1 base and 1 base respectively, with 2 bases between them. CDR3 in amino acids: CASSVRNTGELFF. CDR3 sequence (DNA): TGTGCCAGCAGCGTAAGGAACACCGGGGAGCTGTTTTTT.

This clonotype was seen many times. V usage is TRBV5-1 and J usage is TRBJ1-2; D remains ambiguous. Trimming shortened V by 4 bases and J by 14 bases, and 18 bases separated the two germline ends. Germline values: CDR1 SGHRS, CDR2 YFSETQ. The CDR3 consists of 12 residues. In DNA, the CDR3 is TGCGCCAGCAGCCGCGAGCGGCGTAATATAACCTTC. This translates into CASSRERRNITF.

Only a few counts were recorded for this clonotype. This sequence joins TRBV3-1 and TRBJ1-1; no clear D. The germline V and J ends were trimmed by 0 bases and 0 bases, with 5 bases remaining between them. The CDR3 loop spans 14 amino acids. Germline V gene data show CDR1 as LGHDT and CDR2 as YNNKEL (reference sequence). The CDR3 here is CASSQDQLNTEAFF. CDR3 DNA: TGTGCCAGCAGCCAAGATCAACTGAACACTGAAGCTTTCTTT.

V and J are TRBV28 and TRBJ1-1; D not resolved. The CDR3 is made up of 12 amino acids. Trimming left V 7 bases short and J 0 bases short, with 6 bases between. Germline assignment: CDR1 MDHEN and CDR2 SYDVKM. CDR3 nucleotide sequence: TGTGCCAGCACAGCCATGAACACTGAAGCTTTCTTT. Encoded protein: CASTAMNTEAFF. The complete variable domain, with remaining parts taken from reference TRBV28 and TRBJ1-1, reads DVKVTQSSRYLVKRTGEKVFLECVQDMDHENMFWYRQDPGLGLRLIYFSYDVKMKEKGDIPEGYSVSREKKERFSLILESASTNQTSMYLCASTAMNTEAFFGQGTRLTVV.

The gene calls are TRBV12-3 or TRBV12-4 and TRBJ2-7; no reliable D call. The CDR3 is 19 amino acids. V lost 7 bases to trimming and J lost 3 bases, with 31 bases between them. CDR3 amino acids: CASILLGRIYRTSYYEQYF. The CDR3 nucleotides are TGTGCCAGCATCCTTTTGGGCCGAATTTACCGAACCAGTTACTACGAGCAGTACTTC.

The chain recombines TRBV6-1 with TRBJ2-1; TRBD2 agrees at 9 bases. The CDR3 is 16 amino acids. The germline CDR1 and CDR2 sequences are MNHNS and SASEGT. V was pared by 6 bases and J by 10 bases, with 16 bases of the junction left unmatched. CDR3 in DNA: TGTGCCAGCAGATCCGAGGCGGCGGGAGGGCCTATCGAGCAGTTCTTC. It encodes CASRSEAAGGPIEQFF.

The chain has TRBV20-1 and TRBJ2-7; TRBD2 might be the D (6 bases). V was pared by 2 bases and J by 3 bases, with 14 bases between. Germline V gives CDR1 DFQATT, CDR2 SNEGSKA (reference sequence). This CDR3 is built from 14 residues. The CDR3: CSARPMAGIYEQYF. The DNA for the CDR3 is TGCAGTGCTAGACCGATGGCGGGGATCTACGAGCAGTACTTC.

This clonotype appeared many times. The rearrangement uses TRBV15 and TRBJ1-1, with D maybe TRBD1 (5 bases). From germline, CDR1 is LNHNV and CDR2 YYDKDF (reference sequence). V was cut by 5 bases and J by 1 base, with 8 bases left in between. CDR3 size: 13 residues. The CDR3 DNA is TGTGCCACCAGCGTTCAGGGGAACACTGAAGCTTTCTTT. It translates to CATSVQGNTEAFF. Together with reference TRBV15 and TRBJ1-1, the CDR3 gives the full variable domain: DAMVIQNPRYQVTQFGKPVTLSCSQTLNHNVMYWYQQKSSQAPKLLFHYYDKDFNNEADTPDNFQSRRPNTSFCFLDIRSPGLGDTAMYLCATSVQGNTEAFFGQGTRLTVV.

Only a few counts were recorded for this clonotype. The rearrangement links TRBV11-1 to TRBJ1-5; D perhaps matches TRBD1 (5 bases). Germline CDR1 is SGHAT and CDR2 is FQDESV (reference sequence). V was trimmed by 6 bases and J by 0 bases, leaving 18 bases between them. The CDR3 consists of 17 residues. CDR3 sequence: CASRATDPNDSNQPQHF. CDR3 coding DNA: TGTGCCAGCAGGGCGACAGATCCGAACGATAGCAATCAGCCCCAGCATTTT. The entire variable domain, with the rest obtained from reference TRBV11-1 and TRBJ1-5, is as follows: EAEVAQSPRYKITEKSQAVAFWCDPISGHATLYWYRQILGQGPELLVQFQDESVVDDSQLPKDRFSAERLKGVDSTLKIQPAELGDSAMYLCASRATDPNDSNQPQHFGDGTRLSIL.

This clonotype has a handful of counts. The V and J genes are TRBV5-1 and TRBJ2-1, with D possibly matching TRBD2 (5 bases). CDR1 and CDR2 from the germline V gene are SGHRS and YFSETQ. The CDR3 sequence is 16 residues long. Trimming stripped 0 bases from V and 7 bases from J, with 17 bases between. The CDR3 coding sequence is TGCGCCAGCAGCTTGGTAGGTCTACTAGTCGCAAATGAGCAGTTCTTC. Its translation is CASSLVGLLVANEQFF.

The CDR3 spells CAISESHNPTGELFF. CDR3 DNA: TGTGCCATCAGTGAGTCTCACAATCCCACCGGGGAGCTGTTTTTT. The chain employs TRBV10-3 and TRBJ2-2; D gene ambiguous. The germline CDR1 and CDR2 sequences are ENHRY and SYGVKD. Trimming took off 0 bases at V and 4 bases at J, with 9 bases between the two ends. The CDR3 sequence is 15 residues long.

V and J are TRBV18 and TRBJ2-2; the D gene is possibly TRBD1 (5 bases). The germline CDR1 and CDR2 sequences are KGHSH and LQKENI. The CDR3 contains 17 residues. Trimming removed 1 base at V and 3 bases at J, with 15 bases between. The CDR3 DNA sequence: TGTGCCAGCTCACCACAGGAAGGCAGGGCTTACACCGGGGAGCTGTTTTTT. This translates into CASSPQEGRAYTGELFF.

This clonotype was detected only a few times. A read error is possible here, since a much larger clone lies one base away. The chain joins TRBV20-1 to TRBJ2-1; D possibly corresponds to TRBD2 (5 bases). V gave up 3 bases and J gave up 3 bases, with 6 bases separating them. This CDR3 contains 12 residues. The germline V gene encodes CDR1 DFQATT and CDR2 SNEGSKA (reference sequence). CDR3 nucleotides: TGCAGTGCTAGCGGGATCTACAATGAGCAGTTCTTC. The encoded protein is CSASGIYNEQFF.

This clonotype was observed a few times. The J gene is TRBJ2-4, the V gene TRBV20-1; D possibly uses TRBD1 or TRBD2 (6 bases each). The length of the CDR3 is 13 residues. V lost 6 bases to trimming and J lost 8 bases, with 17 bases between them. From germline, CDR1 is DFQATT and CDR2 SNEGSKA (reference sequence). The CDR3 nucleotides are TGCAGTGCCCACCCACCGGGGGCCTACATTCAGTACTTC. It yields the protein CSAHPPGAYIQYF.

The chain employs TRBV5-4 and TRBJ2-6, with TRBD1 matching 7 bases. CDR3 length: 18 residues. After removal of 0 bases from V and 1 base from J, the junction contained 7 bases not matched to a gene. In germline, CDR1 is SGHNT, CDR2 YYREEE (reference sequence). This CDR3 is CASSLDRGISSGANVLTF. The CDR3 DNA sequence: TGTGCCAGCAGCTTGGACAGGGGCATATCGTCTGGGGCCAACGTCCTGACTTTC.

This clonotype was counted a few times. The chain recombines TRBV11-2 with TRBJ2-7, with 8 bases fitting TRBD1. CDR1 and CDR2 from the germline V gene are SGHAT and FQNNGV. With 2 bases clipped from V and 5 bases from J, the junction kept 5 bases outside the gene matches. The CDR3 has 14 residues. The CDR3: CASSLKRQGHEQYV. The CDR3 DNA reads as TGTGCCAGCAGCTTAAAACGACAGGGGCACGAGCAGTACGTC.

The table lists this clonotype with a few counts. The gene calls are TRBV5-6 and TRBJ2-3; 9 bases line up with TRBD2. Germline CDR1 reads SGHDT; CDR2 reads YYEEEE. V lost 2 bases, J lost 4 bases, and 8 bases stayed unmatched. This CDR3 has 16 residues. The CDR3: CASSFRSGGRADTQYF. CDR3 DNA sequence: TGTGCCAGCAGCTTCCGAAGCGGGGGGCGGGCAGATACGCAGTATTTT.

The chain uses TRBV25-1 and TRBJ2-1; D is uncertain. Deletions cut 1 base from V and 5 bases from J, with 9 bases between. The CDR3 spans 14 residues. Per the germline V gene, CDR1 is MGHDK and CDR2 is SYGVNS. DNA for the CDR3: TGTGCCAGCAGTGAATCGGGTGAAAACAATGAGCAGTTCTTC. This codes for CASSESGENNEQFF.

The chain has TRBV3-1 and TRBJ1-1; 7 nucleotides align to TRBD1. The CDR3 runs 14 residues. Germline CDR1 LGHDT, CDR2 YNNKEL (reference sequence). The J segment lost 5 bases and the V segment lost 2 bases, leaving 5 bases of the junction unmatched. CDR3 region: CASSQLQGGTEAFF. The CDR3, as DNA: TGTGCCAGCAGCCAACTCCAGGGGGGGACTGAAGCTTTCTTT. The full variable domain, completed using reference TRBV3-1 and TRBJ1-1, is DTAVSQTPKYLVTQMGNDKSIKCEQNLGHDTMYWYKQDSKKFLKIMFSYNNKELIINETVPNRFSPKSPDKAHLNLHINSLELGDSAVYFCASSQLQGGTEAFFGQGTRLTVV.